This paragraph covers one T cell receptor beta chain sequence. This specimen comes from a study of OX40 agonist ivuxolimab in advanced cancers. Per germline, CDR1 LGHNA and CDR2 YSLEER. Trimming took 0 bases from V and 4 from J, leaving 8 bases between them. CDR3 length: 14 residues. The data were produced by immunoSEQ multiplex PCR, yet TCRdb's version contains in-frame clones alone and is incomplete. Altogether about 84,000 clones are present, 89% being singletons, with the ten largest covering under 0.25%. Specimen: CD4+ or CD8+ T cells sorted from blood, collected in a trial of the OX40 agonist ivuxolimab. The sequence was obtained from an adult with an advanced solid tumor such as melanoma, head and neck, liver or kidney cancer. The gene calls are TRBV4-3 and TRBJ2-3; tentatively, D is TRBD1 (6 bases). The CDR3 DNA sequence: TGCGCCAGCAGCCAAGATAAGGGGGCAGATACGCAGTATTTT. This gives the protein CASSQDKGADTQYF.